These T cell receptor beta chains were read from a single sample in a study of T cells in Graves' hyperthyroidism and ophthalmopathy. One entry per CDR3 protein, called by TCRdb with MiXCR from the multiplex PCR reads. This sample yields hundreds of thousands of distinct CDR3 sequences, of which around 15% are seen a single time; around 30% belongs to the top ten. The sequenced material came from blood. These TCRs come from a woman under 30 with Graves' ophthalmopathy. The CDR3 runs from the conserved cysteine through the conserved F or W. A D gene is named only where the DNA matches it firmly. Not every row has a clone size; where given, it reads once, few, many or a size class.

d_gene	v_gene	abundance	j_gene	CDR3aa	CDR3nt
-	TRBV7-9	few	TRBJ1-6	CASSSGGASYPPLHF	TGTGCCAGCAGCTCCGGAGGGGCGAGTTATCCACCCCTCCACTTT
-	TRBV11-3	many	TRBJ2-5	CASSLARSRSQETQYF	TGTGCCAGCAGCTTAGCCCGTTCTAGATCGCAAGAGACCCAGTACTTC
-	TRBV3-1	many	TRBJ1-6	CASSRLPQRSSYNSPLHF	TGTGCCAGCAGCCGTCTACCGCAGAGAAGCTCCTATAATTCACCCCTCCACTTT
TRBD1	TRBV28	many	TRBJ1-2	CASSIQGRSYTF	TGTGCCAGCAGCATACAGGGGAGAAGCTACACCTTC
-	TRBV28	many	TRBJ2-7	CASSLGDYEQYF	TGTGCCAGCAGTTTGGGGGACTACGAGCAGTACTTC
TRBD1	TRBV9	-	TRBJ2-2	CASSFGPRTGGSGELFF	TGTGCCAGCAGCTTCGGCCCGAGGACAGGGGGTTCCGGGGAGCTGTTTTTT
TRBD1	TRBV30	many	TRBJ1-1	CAWSRTGPTEAFF	TGTGCCTGGAGTCGGACAGGGCCCACTGAAGCTTTCTTT
TRBD1	TRBV30	many	TRBJ1-5	CACRTGESNQPQHF	TGTGCCTGTAGGACAGGGGAAAGCAATCAGCCCCAGCATTTT
TRBD1	TRBV5-5	-	TRBJ1-4	CASSLIVGQGEKLFF	TGTGCCAGCAGCTTGATAGTGGGACAGGGGGAAAAACTGTTTTTT
TRBD1	TRBV7-8	many	TRBJ2-1	CASSPGQGLFNEQFF	TGTGCCAGCAGCCCGGGACAGGGGTTATTCAATGAGCAGTTCTTC
TRBD2	TRBV9	many	TRBJ2-5	CASSPQTSGGQETQYF	TGTGCCAGCAGCCCGCAGACTAGCGGGGGACAAGAGACCCAGTACTTC
TRBD1	TRBV7-9	many	TRBJ2-3	CASSLRDSPTDTQYF	TGTGCCAGCAGCCTCCGGGACAGCCCCACAGATACGCAGTATTTT
-	TRBV6-1	-	TRBJ1-4	CASSESQRRFEKLFF	TGTGCCAGCAGTGAGTCTCAAAGAAGGTTTGAAAAACTGTTTTTT
-	TRBV11-2	many	TRBJ2-1	CASSLVWGRYNEQFF	TGTGCCAGCAGCTTAGTTTGGGGGCGATACAATGAGCAGTTCTTC
TRBD1	TRBV19	-	TRBJ2-2	CASSRGQGLFTGELFF	TGTGCCAGTAGTAGGGGACAGGGGTTGTTCACCGGGGAGCTGTTTTTT